This T cell receptor beta chain was captured by sequencing in a study of technical replicates of blood from a few donors. The CDR3 covers 16 residues. Germline V gives CDR1 SGHAT, CDR2 FQDESV (reference sequence). V was shortened by 1 base and J by 6 bases, with 18 bases between the two germline ends. Here immunoSEQ multiplex PCR was the method, and the copy in TCRdb shows in-frame clones only, minus some. The sample has tens of thousands of clones; 85% to 95% are singletons. The source of this sequence is a human donor in good health. Some clones in this sample may be carry-over from other donors' samples. The rearrangement links TRBV11-1 to TRBJ1-2; a possible D gene is TRBD1 (5 bases). The sequenced material came from PBMCs. The CDR3 sequence is CASSLGLQGERDGYTF. The CDR3, as DNA: TGTGCCAGCAGCTTAGGATTGCAGGGTGAGAGAGATGGCTACACCTTC.